This entry is about one T cell receptor beta chain. This sample is drawn from a study of blood T cell repertoires in COVID-19. Study-level information: Researchers got acute and convalescent COVID-19 samples from the United States, Italy and Spain. Nucleic acid was either cDNA or gDNA, and it came from T cells, B-cell-depleted T cells, or PBMCs.

Germline values: CDR1 LNHDA, CDR2 SQIVND (reference sequence). Trimming shortened V by 6 bases and J by 1 base, and 12 bases separated the two germline ends. The CDR3 covers 14 residues. In the original workflow: Reference gene primers were amplified, and this amplification served to estimate nucleated cell counts. Method: immunoSEQ multiplex PCR; TCRdb's copy keeps in-frame clones and lacks some. That table furnishes V, J and clone size, whereas the DNA furnished D and trimming. Of around 300,000 clones listed, roughly 85% are singletons. The sequence derives from a woman in her 70s with acute or convalescent COVID-19. The chain carries TRBV19 and TRBJ1-1; weak D call: TRBD1 (5 bases). Sequencing used peripheral blood. The CDR3: CASRNRGGNTEAFF. CDR3 in DNA: TGTGCCAGTAGGAATCGGGGGGGGAACACTGAAGCTTTCTTT.